This T cell receptor beta chain was found in a study of blood T cell repertoires in COVID-19. Sequenced by immunoSEQ multiplex PCR; TCRdb stores in-frame clones only, minus some. Counted here are around 100,000 clones, 80% to 90% occurring once; the ten biggest clones make up 15%. Germline V gives CDR1 MDHEN, CDR2 SYDVKM. The CDR3 is 12 amino acids. The ends were cut back, 6 bases at V and 4 bases at J, with 10 bases in the middle. The TCR was taken from a human donor in a cohort sampled during active COVID-19. The chain carries TRBV28 and TRBJ2-7, with D possibly matching TRBD1 (6 bases). Sequenced input: peripheral blood. In DNA, the CDR3 is TGTGCCAGCAGGGTCACAGGGTACGAGCAGTACTTC. It yields the protein CASRVTGYEQYF.